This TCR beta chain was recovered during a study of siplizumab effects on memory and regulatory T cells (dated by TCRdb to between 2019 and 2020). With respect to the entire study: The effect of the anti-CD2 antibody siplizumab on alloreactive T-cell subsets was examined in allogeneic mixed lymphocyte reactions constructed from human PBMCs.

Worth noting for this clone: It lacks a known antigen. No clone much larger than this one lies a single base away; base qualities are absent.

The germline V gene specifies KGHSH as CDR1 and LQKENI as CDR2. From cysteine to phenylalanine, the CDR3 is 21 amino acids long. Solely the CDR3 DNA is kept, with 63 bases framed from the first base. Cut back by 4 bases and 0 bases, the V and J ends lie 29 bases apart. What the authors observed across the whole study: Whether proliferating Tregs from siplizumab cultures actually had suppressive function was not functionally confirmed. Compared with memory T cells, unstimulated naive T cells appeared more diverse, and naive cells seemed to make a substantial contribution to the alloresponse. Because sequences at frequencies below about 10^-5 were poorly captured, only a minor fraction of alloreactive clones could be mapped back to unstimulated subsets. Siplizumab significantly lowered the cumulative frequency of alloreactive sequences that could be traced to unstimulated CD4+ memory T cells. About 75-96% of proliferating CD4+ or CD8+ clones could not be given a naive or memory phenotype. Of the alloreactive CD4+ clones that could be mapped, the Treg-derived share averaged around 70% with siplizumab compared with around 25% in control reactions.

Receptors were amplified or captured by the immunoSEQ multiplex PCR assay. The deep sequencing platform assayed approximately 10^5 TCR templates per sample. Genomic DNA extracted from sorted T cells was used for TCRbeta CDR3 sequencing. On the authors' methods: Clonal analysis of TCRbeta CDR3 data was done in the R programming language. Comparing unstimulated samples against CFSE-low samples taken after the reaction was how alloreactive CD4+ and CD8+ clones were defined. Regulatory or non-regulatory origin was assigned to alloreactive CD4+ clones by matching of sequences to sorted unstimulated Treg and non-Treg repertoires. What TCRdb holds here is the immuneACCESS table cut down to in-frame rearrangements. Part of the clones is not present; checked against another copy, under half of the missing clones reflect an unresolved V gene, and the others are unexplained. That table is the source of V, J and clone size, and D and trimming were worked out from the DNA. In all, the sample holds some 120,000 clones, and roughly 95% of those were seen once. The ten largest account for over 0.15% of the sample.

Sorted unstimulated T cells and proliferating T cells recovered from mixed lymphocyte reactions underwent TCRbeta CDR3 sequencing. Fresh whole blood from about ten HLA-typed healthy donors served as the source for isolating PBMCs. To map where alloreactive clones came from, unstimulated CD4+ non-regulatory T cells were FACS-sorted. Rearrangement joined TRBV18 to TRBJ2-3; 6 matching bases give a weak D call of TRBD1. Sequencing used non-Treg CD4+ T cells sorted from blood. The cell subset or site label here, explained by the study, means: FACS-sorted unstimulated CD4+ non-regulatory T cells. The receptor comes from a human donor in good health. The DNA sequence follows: TGTGCCAGCTCACGAAGAGTAACAGGGAATATCGAGCTTACTAGCACAGATACGCAGTATTTT. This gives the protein CASSRRVTGNIELTSTDTQYF.